Presented here are 10 T cell receptor beta chains from one specimen sequenced in a study of radiation and T cells in renal cell carcinoma. The time point: blood 2 weeks post-SBRT. Sample treatment: 15 Gy SBRT to primary tumor, nephrectomy 4 weeks later. The protocol was immunoSEQ multiplex PCR, while the TCRdb copy is restricted to in-frame clones and leaves out a portion. The sample contains about 130,000 clones, approximately 80% of which appear only once. The sequences come from blood, collected from a patient whose treatment included radiotherapy and nephrectomy. The receptors derive from a woman aged 60-75 years with renal cell carcinoma.

This rearrangement joins TRBV4-1 to TRBJ2-5; D tentatively reads TRBD1 or TRBD2 (5 bases each). This CDR3 is 14 amino acids long. V dropped 0 bases and J dropped 7 bases, with 12 bases sitting between them. From germline, CDR1 is MGHRA and CDR2 YSYEKL. The DNA for the CDR3 is TGCGCCAGCAGCCAAGACGCAGGGAGAGGGACCCAGTACTTC. It is translated as CASSQDAGRGTQYF.

V usage is TRBV7-2 and J usage is TRBJ2-5, with 7 bases lining up with TRBD2. The V segment lost 5 bases and the J segment 5 bases; nucleotides outside the gene matches: 11. The CDR3 consists of 15 residues. Germline CDR1 SGHTA, CDR2 FQGNSA. CDR3 bases: TGTGCCAGCAGCCCTTGGACTAGAGTGGGCGAGACCCAGTACTTC. As protein: CASSPWTRVGETQYF.

The chain is built from TRBV2 and TRBJ2-2; D remains unclear. V lost 3 bases to trimming and J lost 1 base, with 6 bases between them. This CDR3 is 14 amino acids long. Germline V CDR1 and CDR2: SNHLY, FYNNEI. CDR3 residues: CASSDRQNTGELFF. The CDR3 DNA follows: TGTGCCAGCAGTGATAGGCAGAACACCGGGGAGCTGTTTTTT.

CDR3: CASSSGRGATGELFF. In DNA, the CDR3 is TGTGCCAGCAGCTCTGGCAGGGGGGCCACCGGGGAGCTGTTTTTT. This chain joins TRBV11-3 and TRBJ2-2; tentatively, D is TRBD1 (7 bases). Germline CDR1 and CDR2: SGHNT and YENEEA. V dropped 4 bases and J dropped 4 bases, with 13 bases sitting between them. The CDR3 has 15 amino acids.

The chain recombines TRBV7-2 with TRBJ2-3, with TRBD2 matching over 9 bases. The CDR3 covers 16 residues. The junction had 5 bases not matched to a gene; V was cut back by 0 bases and J by 4 bases. The germline CDR1 and CDR2 sequences are SGHTA and FQGNSA. This CDR3 reads CASSLATASGADTQYF. The CDR3 nucleotides read TGTGCCAGCAGCTTAGCGACGGCTAGCGGGGCAGATACGCAGTATTTT.

This clone appeared a single time. J is TRBJ2-5 and V is TRBV9; D is tentatively TRBD1 or TRBD2 (5 bases each). Trimming pared 0 bases from V and 5 bases from J, leaving 17 bases between. The length of the CDR3 is 16 residues. Germline CDR1 SGDLS, CDR2 YYNGEE. This CDR3 is CASSVGVTRGWETQYF. In DNA form, the CDR3 reads TGTGCCAGCAGCGTAGGAGTAACGAGGGGCTGGGAGACCCAGTACTTC.

This chain joins TRBV6-5 and TRBJ1-1; D is unresolved. CDR3 length equals 14 residues. V was cut by 0 bases and J by 5 bases, with 10 bases left in between. Germline lookup yields CDR1 MNHEY and CDR2 SVGAGI. The CDR3 DNA is TGTGCCAGCAGTTACTCTGTGGGGTGGACTGAAGCTTTCTTT. Translating it yields CASSYSVGWTEAFF.

The chain is built from TRBV4-2 and TRBJ1-1, with a weak D call TRBD1 (5 bases). The CDR3 covers 15 residues. The V end lost 0 bases, the J end lost 6 bases, and 14 bases lay between the germline ends. CDR1 is LGHNA and CDR2 is YNFKEQ in the germline V gene. The CDR3 DNA follows: TGTGCCAGCAGCCAAGAAAGGGCGCAGGGATCTGAAGCTTTCTTT. Amino acids: CASSQERAQGSEAFF.

The V gene is TRBV6-1, the J gene TRBJ2-3; 9 bases align to TRBD2. The CDR3 spans 15 residues. Germline CDR1 reads MNHNS; CDR2 reads SASEGT. V lost 1 base, J lost 4 bases, and 3 bases stayed unmatched. The CDR3 is CASSEVAGGPDTQYF. The CDR3 DNA reads as TGTGCCAGCAGTGAAGTGGCGGGAGGGCCAGATACGCAGTATTTT.

This sequence joins TRBV30 and TRBJ1-1; D uncertain. Trimming left V 2 bases short and J 3 bases short, with 7 bases between. CDR1 and CDR2 (germline): GTSNPN, SVGIG (reference sequence). This CDR3 comprises 12 residues. CDR3 coding DNA: TGTGCCTGGAGTCGGGTCCACACTGAAGCTTTCTTT. Translated: CAWSRVHTEAFF.